What follows are 29 T cell receptor beta chains derived from one specimen sequenced in a study of human T cells and chemical hapten exposure. From the RACE reads, TCRdb called clonotypes with MiXCR, one entry per CDR3 protein. The sample has about 71,000 distinct CDR3 sequences, about 9.4% seen once. Indicated time point: patch test 1, 2 weeks after DPC sensitization. Treatment reported: therapeutic diphenylcyclopropenone sensitization with weekly scalp DPC. The sequencing here drew on whole blood, taken in connection with sensitization to the hapten diphenylcyclopropenone (DPC). These receptors were collected from a woman aged 40-49 years with alopecia areata. Some clones in this sample may be carry-over from other donors' samples.

This chain links TRBV7-6 with TRBJ2-2, with D unresolved. The germline V gene has CDR1 SGHVS and CDR2 FNYEAQ. The CDR3 has 15 amino acids. V was shortened by 1 base and J by 5 bases, with 11 bases between the two germline ends. The CDR3 DNA follows: TGTGCCAGCAGCTTAGTACCCCTGGGGACCGGGGAGCTGTTTTTT. Its translation is CASSLVPLGTGELFF.

V is TRBV7-2 and J is TRBJ2-3, with TRBD2 identical over 7 bases. The CDR3 loop spans 15 amino acids. Per the germline V gene, CDR1 is SGHTA and CDR2 is FQGNSA. V lost 2 bases, J lost 0 bases, and 2 bases stayed unmatched. The DNA for the CDR3 is TGTGCCAGCAGCTTATGGGGGGGGAGCACAGATACGCAGTATTTT. Its translation: CASSLWGGSTDTQYF.

Regarding this clonotype: Since a much larger clone is just one base distant, this may be a read error. Given the absence of the conserved phenylalanine or tryptophan at the CDR3 end, a read error is likely. The chain links TRBV3-1 to TRBJ2-5, with 8 bases lining up with TRBD2. The CDR3 runs 15 residues. The V segment lost 1 base and the J segment 5 bases; nucleotides outside the gene matches: 6. Germline lookup yields CDR1 LGHDT and CDR2 YNNKEL (reference sequence). This CDR3 reads CASSQAVSGGETQYS. In DNA form, the CDR3 reads TGTGCCAGCAGCCAAGCGGTGAGCGGGGGCGAGACCCAGTACTCC.

At least ten counts were recorded for this clonotype. The chain links TRBV9 to TRBJ2-1; D may be TRBD1 or TRBD2 (5 bases each). Germline-derived CDR1 and CDR2 are SGDLS and YYNGEE. Trimming pared 1 base from V and 6 bases from J, leaving 14 bases between. The CDR3 length is 15 residues. This CDR3 reads CASSVSGGPTNEQFF. The CDR3 region has the DNA TGTGCCAGCAGCGTAAGTGGGGGACCAACCAATGAGCAGTTCTTC.

There are a few counts of this clonotype. J is TRBJ2-2 and V is TRBV9; D not resolved. This CDR3 contains 13 residues. V lost 0 bases, J lost 3 bases, and 3 bases lay in between. Germline V gene data show CDR1 as SGDLS and CDR2 as YYNGEE. In nucleotides, the CDR3 is TGTGCCAGCAGCGTAGGGGACACCGGGGAGCTGTTTTTT. As protein: CASSVGDTGELFF. The whole variable domain, filled in from reference TRBV9 and TRBJ2-2, reads DSGVTQTPKHLITATGQRVTLRCSPRSGDLSVYWYQQSLDQGLQFLIQYYNGEERAKGNILERFSAQQFPDLHSELNLSSLELGDSALYFCASSVGDTGELFFGEGSRLTVL.

This clonotype was recorded many times. CDR3 DNA sequence: TGCAGTGCTAGAGATAACAGGGACTACGAGCAGTACTTC. Encoded protein: CSARDNRDYEQYF. This chain uses TRBV20-1 with TRBJ2-7; D might be TRBD1 (6 bases). V was trimmed by 0 bases and J by 3 bases, leaving 9 bases between them. There are 13 residues in the CDR3. Germline CDR1 is DFQATT and CDR2 is SNEGSKA (reference sequence).

The table lists this clonotype with many counts. The chain has TRBV20-1 and TRBJ2-2; the match to TRBD1 covers 9 bases. The CDR3 spans 18 residues. The germline CDR1 and CDR2 sequences are DFQATT and SNEGSKA (reference sequence). The V segment lost 0 bases and the J segment 0 bases; nucleotides outside the gene matches: 8. The CDR3 coding sequence is TGCAGTGCTAGAGATAACAGGGGGCCCCGTCCGAACACCGGGGAGCTGTTTTTT. Protein sequence: CSARDNRGPRPNTGELFF.

The table lists this clonotype with many counts. J is TRBJ1-2 and V is TRBV7-9; possibly TRBD1 for D (5 bases). The CDR3 has 14 amino acids. Germline CDR1 is SEHNR and CDR2 is FQNEAQ (reference sequence). The V and J ends lost 3 bases and 4 bases respectively, with 12 bases between them. The CDR3 DNA is TGTGCCAGCAGCTTGGGGGAAGGCATCTATGGCTACACCTTC. Amino acids: CASSLGEGIYGYTF.

This clonotype was picked up a small number of times. V and J are TRBV28 and TRBJ1-5; 8 nucleotides agree with TRBD1. V lost 4 bases and J lost 5; bases outside the gene matches: 7. This CDR3 has 15 amino acids. Germline V lookup: CDR1 MDHEN, CDR2 SYDVKM. CDR3 sequence (DNA): TGTGCCAGCAGTTCACCCAGGGGGCAGGATCAGCCCCAGCATTTT. Amino acids: CASSSPRGQDQPQHF.

V is TRBV20-1 and J is TRBJ2-5; 9 nucleotides match TRBD2. Per the germline V gene, CDR1 is DFQATT and CDR2 is SNEGSKA (reference sequence). J gave up 5 bases and V 5 bases, and 15 bases lay outside the gene matches. This CDR3 is built from 16 residues. In DNA, the CDR3 is TGCAGTGCTCAATCCCATAGCGGGGGTGGGTGGGAGACCCAGTACTTC. Translation gives CSAQSHSGGGWETQYF.

The rearrangement uses TRBV3-1 and TRBJ1-5; the D is unclear. This CDR3 region has 13 residues. CDR1 is LGHDT and CDR2 is YNNKEL in the germline V gene (reference sequence). The ends were cut back, 3 bases at V and 4 bases at J, with 7 bases in the middle. This CDR3 reads CASSQGENQPQHF. In nucleotides, the CDR3 is TGTGCCAGCAGCCAGGGAGAAAATCAGCCCCAGCATTTT.

This clonotype was seen repeatedly, ten times or more. V and J are TRBV6-2 or TRBV6-3 and TRBJ1-6; D may be TRBD1 (5 bases). Trimming removed 6 bases at V and 8 bases at J, with 17 bases between. The CDR3 spans 15 residues. The germline V gene has CDR1 MNHEY and CDR2 SVGEGT. The CDR3 sequence: CASSEPDGGDSPLHF. The CDR3 DNA follows: TGTGCCAGCAGCGAACCCGACGGGGGAGATTCACCCCTCCACTTT.

In this sample, this clonotype turned up many times. The chain combines TRBV7-2 with TRBJ1-5; unclear D gene. Germline V gene sequence: CDR1 SGHTA, CDR2 FQGNSA. Between the trimmed V and J ends, which lost 0 bases and 0 bases, there was a span of 6 bases. The CDR3 sequence is 15 residues long. CDR3 sequence: CASSLASNSNQPQHF. CDR3 nucleotides: TGTGCCAGCAGCTTAGCGAGTAATAGCAATCAGCCCCAGCATTTT.

Only a few counts were recorded for this clonotype. This chain uses TRBV2 with TRBJ1-2; 8 bases are shared with TRBD1. V was pared by 2 bases and J by 3 bases, with 5 bases of the junction left unmatched. The CDR3 loop spans 15 amino acids. The germline V gene has CDR1 SNHLY and CDR2 FYNNEI. The CDR3 is CASSEFSGGDYGYTF. The CDR3 nucleotides are TGTGCCAGCAGTGAATTTTCAGGGGGCGACTATGGCTACACCTTC.

V gene TRBV7-9 combines with J gene TRBJ1-2, with a weak D call TRBD1 (6 bases). V was clipped by 9 bases and J by 4 bases, with 12 bases between them. This CDR3 is 12 amino acids long. Germline V gene data show CDR1 as SEHNR and CDR2 as FQNEAQ (reference sequence). The CDR3 region is CAREAGAYGYTF. The CDR3 DNA reads as TGTGCCAGAGAAGCAGGGGCCTATGGCTACACCTTC.

This sequence joins TRBV2 and TRBJ2-3, with D perhaps TRBD1 (6 bases). CDR1 and CDR2 from the germline V gene are SNHLY and FYNNEI. The CDR3 covers 15 residues. The V and J ends lost 4 bases and 2 bases respectively, with 13 bases between them. The CDR3 region is CASSGEGQFTDTQYF. The CDR3 region has the DNA TGTGCCAGCAGTGGGGAAGGACAGTTCACAGATACGCAGTATTTT.

This chain connects TRBV9 to TRBJ2-3; no reliable D call. The CDR3 contains 13 residues. Between the trimmed V and J ends, which lost 5 bases and 3 bases, there was a span of 10 bases. Germline V gene sequence: CDR1 SGDLS, CDR2 YYNGEE. The DNA of the CDR3 is TGTGCCAGCAGGTCGGGCAAGACAGATACGCAGTATTTT. Its protein is CASRSGKTDTQYF.

This clonotype was seen more than once but under ten times. The rearrangement uses TRBV7-9 and TRBJ2-3, with 12 bases that match TRBD2. Germline lookup yields CDR1 SEHNR and CDR2 FQNEAQ (reference sequence). The CDR3 is 16 residues long. V trimming: 7 bases; J trimming: 3 bases; junction bases outside the gene matches: 8. The CDR3 here is CASTLALAGGTDTQYF. The CDR3 nucleotides read TGTGCCAGCACACTTGCCCTAGCGGGGGGGACAGATACGCAGTATTTT.

This clonotype appeared many times. The chain employs TRBV9 and TRBJ2-3; D may be TRBD1 (6 bases). Between the trimmed V and J ends, which lost 0 bases and 1 base, there was a span of 9 bases. The CDR3 is 15 residues long. Germline V gives CDR1 SGDLS, CDR2 YYNGEE. The CDR3 DNA reads TGTGCCAGCAGCGTAGGGTGGGGGCGCACAGATACGCAGTATTTT. Its translation: CASSVGWGRTDTQYF. Full variable domain (outside the CDR3, taken from reference TRBV9 and TRBJ2-3): DSGVTQTPKHLITATGQRVTLRCSPRSGDLSVYWYQQSLDQGLQFLIQYYNGEERAKGNILERFSAQQFPDLHSELNLSSLELGDSALYFCASSVGWGRTDTQYFGPGTRLTVL.

This clonotype was seen many times. The chain joins TRBV5-1 to TRBJ2-1, with a possible D match to TRBD2 (6 bases). Germline lookup yields CDR1 SGHRS and CDR2 YFSETQ. V lost 3 bases to trimming and J lost 0 bases, with 13 bases between them. The CDR3 spans 16 residues. This CDR3 reads CASSSRSGNSYNEQFF. CDR3 nucleotide sequence: TGCGCCAGCAGCTCCCGTAGCGGAAACTCCTACAATGAGCAGTTCTTC. The full variable domain, in which reference TRBV5-1 and TRBJ2-1 provide the parts outside the CDR3, is KAGVTQTPRYLIKTRGQQVTLSCSPISGHRSVSWYQQTPGQGLQFLFEYFSETQRNKGNFPGRFSGRQFSNSRSEMNVSTLELGDSALYLCASSSRSGNSYNEQFFGPGTRLTVL.

The rearrangement joins TRBV20-1 to TRBJ2-3; 14 bases agree with TRBD2. The CDR3 sequence is 19 residues long. The V segment lost 6 bases and the J segment 2 bases; nucleotides outside the gene matches: 16. Germline V gene sequence: CDR1 DFQATT, CDR2 SNEGSKA (reference sequence). The CDR3 bases are TGCAGTGCCTCGCCGGGACTAGCGGGGGACCTCTTGGACACAGATACGCAGTATTTT. It codes for CSASPGLAGDLLDTDTQYF.

This clonotype has a handful of counts. The chain is built from TRBV7-6 and TRBJ2-1; D ambiguous. The V end lost 2 bases, the J end lost 3 bases, and 5 bases lay between the germline ends. The length of the CDR3 is 13 residues. Germline V gives CDR1 SGHVS, CDR2 FNYEAQ. CDR3 loop: CASSLSNYNEQFF. Here the CDR3 DNA reads TGTGCCAGCAGCTTATCCAACTACAATGAGCAGTTCTTC.

The chain links TRBV12-3 or TRBV12-4 to TRBJ1-1; D possibly corresponds to TRBD1 (6 bases). The length of the CDR3 is 13 residues. The germline V and J ends were trimmed by 8 bases and 4 bases, with 14 bases remaining between them. The CDR3 spells CASEGGVGTEAFF. CDR3 sequence (DNA): TGTGCCAGCGAGGGGGGGGTCGGCACTGAAGCTTTCTTT.

This clonotype was seen repeatedly, ten times or more. The chain joins TRBV12-3 or TRBV12-4 to TRBJ2-7; the D is unclear. Trimming shortened V by 6 bases and J by 5 bases, and 23 bases separated the two germline ends. The CDR3 loop spans 16 amino acids. The chain's CDR3 is CASSPTTSDLKDEQYF. CDR3 nucleotide sequence: TGTGCCAGCAGCCCTACCACGTCCGACCTTAAGGACGAGCAGTACTTC.

The table lists this clonotype with many counts. This chain connects TRBV6-1 to TRBJ1-6; D gene uncertain. V was trimmed by 4 bases and J by 6 bases, leaving 13 bases between them. Germline CDR1 and CDR2: MNHNS and SASEGT. This CDR3 is built from 15 residues. The CDR3 is CASSGVGPRNSPLHF. CDR3 coding DNA: TGTGCCAGCAGTGGAGTAGGTCCTCGTAATTCACCCCTCCACTTT.

About this clonotype: Germline and junction disagree at one end, which may indicate a read error. The chain combines TRBV7-2 with TRBJ2-7, with TRBD2 identical over 9 bases. Germline V lookup: CDR1 SGHTA, CDR2 FQGNSA. This CDR3 spans 13 amino acids. In nucleotides, the CDR3 is TGTGCCAGCAGCCTTAGCGGGGGCTACAAGCAGTACTTC. The encoded protein is CASSLSGGYKQYF.

This clonotype occurred many times. This chain links TRBV11-2 with TRBJ1-1; D possibly corresponds to TRBD1 (6 bases). The CDR3 is 15 residues long. Trimming stripped 10 bases from V and 1 base from J, with 19 bases between. Germline V gene sequence: CDR1 SGHAT, CDR2 FQNNGV. CDR3 region: CATSFWGAANTEAFF. CDR3 nucleotides: TGTGCCACCTCCTTCTGGGGGGCTGCGAACACTGAAGCTTTCTTT.

The CDR3 DNA reads as TGTGCCAGCAGCCCCCCAGGGTGGTCGGTCAATGAGCAGTTCTTC. Its protein is CASSPPGWSVNEQFF. The V and J genes are TRBV14 and TRBJ2-1; a weak D match, TRBD1 (5 bases). Germline lookup yields CDR1 SGHDN and CDR2 FVKESK. V was cut by 4 bases and J by 6 bases, with 16 bases left in between. The CDR3 totals 15 residues.

This clonotype was counted only a few times. One junction end disagrees with the germline gene, perhaps due to a read error. The V gene is TRBV4-1, the J gene TRBJ1-1; D remains unclear. This CDR3 has 15 residues. Germline V gene lookup returns CDR1 MGHRA and CDR2 YSYEKL. The CDR3 region is CASSEEVAENTEAFF. The CDR3 nucleotides read TGCGCCAGCAGCGAAGAGGTGGCAGAGAACACTGAAGCTTTCTTT.